Below, 8 T cell receptor beta chains from the same sample are listed, as sequenced in a study of control samples from healthy donors and cancer patients. Sequenced by immunoSEQ multiplex PCR; TCRdb stores in-frame clones only, minus some. Of 120,000 or so clones listed, around nine tenths are singletons. The material sequenced was blood. The receptors were gathered from a man between 18 and 29 years old in good health.

This chain uses TRBV19 with TRBJ2-3; 9 bases match TRBD1. The V gene's germline CDR1 is LNHDA and CDR2 SQIVND (reference sequence). The CDR3 totals 15 residues. V lost 2 bases and J lost 2; bases outside the gene matches: 2. The CDR3 DNA is TGTGCCAGTAGTATACGACAGGGGGTCACAGATACGCAGTATTTT. The encoded protein is CASSIRQGVTDTQYF.

The genes are TRBV28 and TRBJ2-7, with TRBD1 matching 9 bases. V was clipped by 2 bases and J by 6 bases; unmatched bases: 14. This CDR3 region has 17 residues. CDR1 is MDHEN and CDR2 is SYDVKM in the germline V gene. CDR3 sequence reads: CASSLGGMGTGTAEQYF. The DNA of the CDR3 is TGTGCCAGCAGTTTAGGGGGGATGGGGACAGGGACGGCCGAGCAGTACTTC.

This chain connects TRBV7-9 to TRBJ2-1, with D tentatively TRBD2 (5 bases). Germline V CDR1 and CDR2: SEHNR, FQNEAQ (reference sequence). The CDR3 has 12 amino acids. Between the trimmed V and J ends, which lost 5 bases and 10 bases, there was a span of 12 bases. The CDR3 protein is CASSTRWVEQFF. CDR3 sequence (DNA): TGTGCCAGCAGCACTAGGTGGGTCGAGCAGTTCTTC.

V and J are TRBV6-1 and TRBJ2-4; a possible D gene is TRBD2 (6 bases). CDR3 length: 12 amino acids. From germline, CDR1 is MNHNS and CDR2 SASEGT. V was cut by 0 bases and J by 9 bases, with 6 bases left in between. The CDR3 protein is CASSEAEGIQYF. CDR3 coding DNA: TGTGCCAGCAGTGAAGCGGAGGGCATTCAGTACTTC.

This clone was detected once. This chain links TRBV23-1 with TRBJ1-5, with unresolved D. TRBV23-1 is filed as an ORF, its function uncertain. The CDR3 spans 18 residues. Trimming shortened V by 1 base and J by 0 bases, and 16 bases separated the two germline ends. CDR3: CASSQWLTDAYSNQPQHF. The CDR3 nucleotides are TGCGCCAGCAGTCAATGGTTAACGGACGCCTATAGCAATCAGCCCCAGCATTTT.

V and J are TRBV4-1 and TRBJ1-2; no definite D call. This CDR3 comprises 15 residues. V was shortened by 0 bases and J by 4 bases, with 12 bases between the two germline ends. The germline gives CDR1 MGHRA, CDR2 YSYEKL. The chain's CDR3 is CASSQENGGIYGYTF. The DNA for the CDR3 is TGCGCCAGCAGCCAAGAAAATGGAGGGATCTATGGCTACACCTTC.

V usage is TRBV3-1 (or the pseudogene TRBV3-2) and J usage is TRBJ2-5, with TRBD2 matching 13 bases. Germline CDR1 and CDR2: LGHDT and YNNKEL (reference sequence). This CDR3 comprises 17 residues. J gave up 5 bases and V 2 bases, and 8 bases lay outside the gene matches. The CDR3 loop is CASSQLRPTSGGETQYF. The CDR3 DNA reads TGTGCCAGCAGCCAACTCCGCCCGACTAGCGGGGGGGAGACCCAGTACTTC.

The gene calls are TRBV6-6 and TRBJ1-4; D is unresolved. Trimming removed 4 bases at V and 1 base at J, with 13 bases between. The CDR3 totals 16 residues. Germline CDR1 and CDR2: MNHNY and SVGAGI (reference sequence). In DNA, the CDR3 is TGTGCCAGCAGTTCCTCCCTGCAGAAAACTAATGAAAAACTGTTTTTT. Residues: CASSSSLQKTNEKLFF.